The rows below give T cell receptor beta chains drawn from one sample of a study of blood T cell repertoires in COVID-19. Generated by immunoSEQ multiplex PCR, the TCRdb table keeps only in-frame clones and is missing some. The sample has about 100,000 clones; 88% are singletons. The sample consisted of peripheral blood. Receptors originate from a man aged 50 to 60 with active or convalescent COVID-19. The CDR3 runs from the conserved cysteine through the conserved F or W. The D gene is left open where the match is weak. Not all rows give a size; the values are once, few, many and, for expanded clones, a class.

cdr3_nt cdr3_aa clone_size j_call d_call v_call
TGTGCCAGCTCACCATCCGAGACAGGGGGGACGATGAACACTGAAGCTTTCTTT CASSPSETGGTMNTEAFF . TRBJ1-1 TRBD1 TRBV18
TGTGCCAGCAGTTTTTTAGTCACAGATACGCAGTATTTT CASSFLVTDTQYF . TRBJ2-3 . TRBV6-5
TGTGCCAGCTCACCTCAGAACACCGGGGAGCTGTTTTTT CASSPQNTGELFF . TRBJ2-2 . TRBV18
TGTGCCAGCAACCCGGTACTAAGCTACGAGCAGTACTTC CASNPVLSYEQYF . TRBJ2-7 . TRBV2
TGTGCCAGCAGTTACTCGACCTATCTGGGGGGTTCACCCCTCCACTTT CASSYSTYLGGSPLHF . TRBJ1-6 . TRBV6-5
TGTGCCAGCCAGGACACGAACACTGAAGCTTTCTTT CASQDTNTEAFF few TRBJ1-1 . TRBV3-1/TRBV3-2
TGTGCCTGGGGGCGCCCCCCCGCTACTAGCGGGACCTACGAGCAGTACTTC CAWGRPPATSGTYEQYF few TRBJ2-7 TRBD2 TRBV30
TGTGCCAGCAGCGTAGAAGTCACTTCGGGACAGGGGGCCGGGGAGCTGTTTTTT CASSVEVTSGQGAGELFF once TRBJ2-2 TRBD1 TRBV9
TGTGCCAGCAGTGAAATACAAGGCGGTGAAGCTTTCTTT CASSEIQGGEAFF . TRBJ1-1 . TRBV2
TGCAGTGCTAGGCGCTGGGAGACCCAGTACTTC CSARRWETQYF . TRBJ2-5 . TRBV20-1
TGTGCCAGCTCACTATCGACAGGGCAAGGAGAAAAACTGTTTTTT CASSLSTGQGEKLFF . TRBJ1-4 TRBD1 TRBV18
TGTGCCAGCAAAAGCCGACAGGGCGATAAAAAACTGTTTTTT CASKSRQGDKKLFF once TRBJ1-4 TRBD1 TRBV27
TGTGCCACCGGGGGTGGCTACAATGAGCAGTTCTTC CATGGGYNEQFF . TRBJ2-1 . TRBV6-5
TGTGCCAGCAGTTACTCGCAAACCAGGGGGCTAGGAGGCTACACCTTC CASSYSQTRGLGGYTF . TRBJ1-2 TRBD1 TRBV6-5
TGTGCCAGCAGCCGGGGACAGGGCGGCGAAAAACTGTTTTTT CASSRGQGGEKLFF . TRBJ1-4 TRBD1 TRBV7-9
TGTGCCAGCAGTGAATTTCGGGGAGGTGAAAAACTGTTTTTT CASSEFRGGEKLFF . TRBJ1-4 . TRBV25-1
TGTGCCAGCAGTGCCCACGGACTAGCGGGAGGGCCTGGGTACAATGAGCAGTTCTTC CASSAHGLAGGPGYNEQFF . TRBJ2-1 TRBD2 TRBV27
TGTGCCATCAGTGTTGGGACACCGAACACCGGGGAGCTGTTTTTT CAISVGTPNTGELFF . TRBJ2-2 . TRBV10-3
TGCGCCAGCAGCTCATCTGGTCGGGGCACAGATACGCAGTATTTT CASSSSGRGTDTQYF once TRBJ2-3 . TRBV5-1
TGTGCCAGCAGTTTCAATAACTATGGCTACACCTTC CASSFNNYGYTF . TRBJ1-2 . TRBV28
TGTGCCAGCAGCTTATGGATAGCGGGAGGGGACAATGAGCAGTTCTTC CASSLWIAGGDNEQFF . TRBJ2-1 TRBD2 TRBV7-8
TGTGCCAGCAGTTACACGAGGGCCCAGTACTTC CASSYTRAQYF . TRBJ2-5 . TRBV6-2/TRBV6-3
TGTGCCAGCAGTGGAGGTAGCAATCAGCCCCAGCATTTT CASSGGSNQPQHF . TRBJ1-5 . TRBV28
TGTGCCAGCAGCTACGGACAGGGATCCTTCACCGGGGAGCTGTTTTTT CASSYGQGSFTGELFF . TRBJ2-2 TRBD1 TRBV9
TGTGCCAGCAGCTCGACAGGGACGAACACTGAAGCTTTCTTT CASSSTGTNTEAFF . TRBJ1-1 TRBD1 TRBV28
TGTGCCAGCAGTTACACAAAAGAGACCCAGTACTTC CASSYTKETQYF . TRBJ2-5 . TRBV6-2/TRBV6-3
TGTGCCAGCTCACCCCCCGCCGGTTACGAGCAGTACTTC CASSPPAGYEQYF . TRBJ2-7 . TRBV18
TGTGCCAGCGCATCCCGGGACAGGGGGGAGCAGTACTTC CASASRDRGEQYF . TRBJ2-7 TRBD1 TRBV6-5
TGTGCCAGCAGTTTTTCGGCAGGCGGCACAGATACGCAGTATTTT CASSFSAGGTDTQYF . TRBJ2-3 . TRBV27
TGTGCCAGCAGCTTAGTTGGTCTCAGGGGGCATTTTGAGCAGTTCTTC CASSLVGLRGHFEQFF . TRBJ2-1 TRBD1 TRBV11-2
TGTGCCAGCAGCCAAGATCCCAGGCCGGTTGAAGCTTTCTTT CASSQDPRPVEAFF . TRBJ1-1 . TRBV4-2
TGTGCCAGCAGCATAAACCCGGGACACAATAATTCACCCCTCCACTTT CASSINPGHNNSPLHF few TRBJ1-6 . TRBV7-2
TGTGCCTGTGAGACAGGGACTAATGAAAAACTGTTTTTT CACETGTNEKLFF . TRBJ1-4 TRBD1 TRBV30
TGTGCCAGCAGTTTATGGTGGCGGGAGGGCACAGATACGCAGTATTTT CASSLWWREGTDTQYF . TRBJ2-3 TRBD2 TRBV27
TGTGCCAGCAGTTTACCCCTATTGAACACTGAAGCTTTCTTT CASSLPLLNTEAFF . TRBJ1-1 . TRBV28
TGTGCCAGCAGTCCGCCGGGACAGGGGCAGCCCCAGCATTTT CASSPPGQGQPQHF . TRBJ1-5 TRBD1 TRBV6-2/TRBV6-3
TGCGCCAGCAGCTTGGCCACTAGTGCCGTCTACGAGCAGTACTTC CASSLATSAVYEQYF once TRBJ2-7 . TRBV5-1
TGTGCCATCAACTCTGGGGACAGGATATCCTACGAGCAGTACTTC CAINSGDRISYEQYF once TRBJ2-7 TRBD1 TRBV10-3
TGTGCCAGTAGTAACAGGCAGCCGACCTACGAGCAGTACTTC CASSNRQPTYEQYF . TRBJ2-7 . TRBV19
TGTGCCAGCAGTACAGACCTAGGACAGGGGGCTAATTCACCCCTCCACTTT CASSTDLGQGANSPLHF . TRBJ1-6 TRBD1 TRBV5-4
TGTGCCAGCAGCTTACAGGAGGCCGGAAACACCATATATTTT CASSLQEAGNTIYF . TRBJ1-3 . TRBV7-8
TGTGCCAGCAGCCTGAGCCGGGAGTACAATGAGCAGTTCTTC CASSLSREYNEQFF . TRBJ2-1 . TRBV3-1/TRBV3-2
TGCAGCGTTGCGACCTTGAGGGATGGCTACACCTTC CSVATLRDGYTF few TRBJ1-2 . TRBV29-1
TGTGCCAGCAGCCAAGGCGGCGACAGGGGTTTTCAGCCCCAGCATTTT CASSQGGDRGFQPQHF . TRBJ1-5 TRBD1 TRBV3-1/TRBV3-2
TGTGCCAGCACCCCTGAGGGGGCCTGGAGCGAAAAACTGTTTTTT CASTPEGAWSEKLFF . TRBJ1-4 TRBD1 TRBV2
TGTGCCAGCTCTCCCGGGACAGGTGCCACCGGGGAGCTGTTTTTT CASSPGTGATGELFF . TRBJ2-2 TRBD1 TRBV18
TGTGCCATCAGTGGGCAGGGGAGCAATCAGCCCCAGCATTTT CAISGQGSNQPQHF . TRBJ1-5 . TRBV10-3
TGTGCCAGCAAGCGAAACTATGGCTACACCTTC CASKRNYGYTF . TRBJ1-2 . TRBV28
TGTGCCAGCAGCTGGCCCCGGGGAGCTAGTTACGAGCAGTACTTC CASSWPRGASYEQYF few TRBJ2-7 . TRBV7-9
TGTGCCAGCAGCTCCGGACAGGGGGCCCTCCAAGATACGCAGTATTTT CASSSGQGALQDTQYF few TRBJ2-3 TRBD1 TRBV27